This passage covers 19 T cell receptor beta chains from one sample sequenced in a study of shared clonotypes between healthy human individuals. Profiling relied on immunoSEQ multiplex PCR, and the TCRdb table lists in-frame clones only, not all of them. The profile shows some 2,000,000 clones, 85% to 95% of them singletons. Source material: naive CD4+ T cells sorted from blood. The subset here: CD45RA+ positively selected. Source of these receptors: a man between 18 and 35 years old in good health.

V usage is TRBV18 and J usage is TRBJ1-2, with 7 bases lining up with TRBD1. The CDR3 length is 14 residues. The junction had 7 bases not matched to a gene; V was cut back by 6 bases and J by 3 bases. From germline, CDR1 is KGHSH and CDR2 LQKENI. The CDR3 nucleotides read TGTGCCAGCTCGCCGGGCAGGGGGGACTATGGCTACACCTTC. Protein: CASSPGRGDYGYTF.

This rearrangement joins TRBV19 to TRBJ2-2, with D hard to call. The CDR3 spans 12 residues. Germline loops: CDR1 LNHDA, CDR2 SQIVND (reference sequence). V shed 5 bases and J shed 3 bases, with 4 bases lying between them. The CDR3 region has the DNA TGTGCCAGTAGTGAGGACACCGGGGAGCTGTTTTTT. This codes for CASSEDTGELFF.

The chain employs TRBV27 and TRBJ1-4; D perhaps matches TRBD1 (5 bases). This CDR3 has 14 amino acids. V lost 6 bases, J lost 8 bases, and 16 bases lay in between. Per germline, CDR1 MNHEY and CDR2 SMNVEV (reference sequence). The CDR3 is CASRKTEGAEKLFF. The CDR3 DNA reads TGTGCCAGCAGAAAGACAGAGGGAGCGGAAAAACTGTTTTTT.

The chain recombines TRBV11-2 with TRBJ1-2; a possible D gene is TRBD1 (6 bases). The ends were cut back, 4 bases at V and 4 bases at J, with 16 bases in the middle. CDR1 SGHAT and CDR2 FQNNGV come from the germline V gene. This CDR3 contains 15 residues. DNA for the CDR3: TGTGCCAGCAGCTCCCTCCACACAGGGTCCTATGGCTACACCTTC. This sequence encodes CASSSLHTGSYGYTF. Drawing the rest from reference TRBV11-2 and TRBJ1-2, the complete variable domain is EAGVAQSPRYKIIEKRQSVAFWCNPISGHATLYWYQQILGQGPKLLIQFQNNGVVDDSQLPKDRFSAERLKGVDSTLKIQPAKLEDSAVYLCASSSLHTGSYGYTFGSGTRLTVV.

This clone was seen a single time. The chain joins TRBV30 to TRBJ2-2; maybe TRBD1 (6 bases). Trimming stripped 3 bases from V and 6 bases from J, with 11 bases between. The CDR3 sequence is 13 residues long. Germline V CDR1 and CDR2: GTSNPN, SVGIG (reference sequence). In nucleotides, the CDR3 is TGTGCCTGGAGGGCGAGACAGGCCGGGGAGCTGTTTTTT. This translates into CAWRARQAGELFF.

The chain uses TRBV5-1 and TRBJ1-4, with TRBD1 as a possible D gene (5 bases). Germline CDR1 SGHRS, CDR2 YFSETQ. Trimming removed 4 bases from V and 0 bases from J, with 19 bases in between. The CDR3 loop spans 18 amino acids. The CDR3 is CASSMGRGFKATNEKLFF. The CDR3 DNA sequence: TGCGCCAGCAGCATGGGACGGGGATTTAAGGCAACTAATGAAAAACTGTTTTTT.

The genes are TRBV6-5 and TRBJ2-7; 11 bases are shared with TRBD1. This CDR3 region has 13 residues. The germline gives CDR1 MNHEY, CDR2 SVGAGI. V shed 2 bases, J shed 7 bases, and the junction held 1 base outside the gene matches. The CDR3 DNA follows: TGTGCCAGCAGTTACGGGACAGGGGGAGAGCAGTACTTC. This codes for CASSYGTGGEQYF.

This chain uses TRBV4-3 with TRBJ2-7; the match to TRBD1 covers 8 bases. After removal of 1 base from V and 7 bases from J, the junction contained 9 bases not matched to a gene. Germline V gives CDR1 LGHNA, CDR2 YSLEER. This CDR3 comprises 15 residues. This CDR3 is CASSQVWGQVHEQYF. The DNA of the CDR3 is TGCGCCAGCAGCCAAGTTTGGGGACAGGTCCATGAGCAGTACTTC.

Turning to this clone: The DNA is omitted, as the CDR3 cannot be located on it reliably, and the CDR3 follows TCRdb's listing. The chain uses TRBV9 and TRBJ1-1; TRBD1 was called by the table and not checked on the DNA. The CDR3 numbers 16 amino acids, ends counted. The germline V gene has CDR1 SGDLS and CDR2 YYNGEE. This chain's CDR3 is CASSPLGQTFGAEAFF.

This clone was seen just once. This chain uses TRBV6-6 with TRBJ1-2; a weak D match, TRBD1 (5 bases). Germline V gene lookup returns CDR1 MNHNY and CDR2 SVGAGI (reference sequence). The V end lost 5 bases, the J end lost 3 bases, and 19 bases lay between the germline ends. The CDR3 contains 16 residues. The DNA for the CDR3 is TGTGCCAGCAGTAACCAGGGACGCTCGGGTGACTATGGCTACACCTTC. Protein sequence: CASSNQGRSGDYGYTF.

Of note for this clone: The germline gene is not matched at one end of the junction; a read error may be the cause. This CDR3 reads CASSLASGPSF. The CDR3 DNA follows: TGTGCCAGCAGCTTGGCCTCCGGCCCGAGCTTC. The V gene is TRBV5-8, the J gene TRBJ2-7, with D unresolved. The V gene's germline CDR1 is SGHTS and CDR2 YDEGEE. This CDR3 contains 11 residues.

As to this clone: A read error may be the cause here, since a much bigger clone is one base away. This rearrangement joins TRBV7-9 to TRBJ2-7, with a tentative D call TRBD1 (6 bases). Germline values: CDR1 SEHNR, CDR2 FQNEAQ (reference sequence). The V gene lost 4 bases and the J gene lost 0 bases, with 10 bases spanning the gap. This CDR3 contains 14 residues. CDR3 DNA sequence: TGTGCCAGCAGCTGGGCAGGGGACTCCTACGAGCAGTACTTC. It encodes CASSWAGDSYEQYF.

The chain carries TRBV6-6 and TRBJ1-1; D is unresolved. V was clipped by 2 bases and J by 7 bases, with 8 bases between them. The CDR3 runs to 12 residues. Germline V gene sequence: CDR1 MNHNY, CDR2 SVGAGI (reference sequence). CDR3 in amino acids: CASSYAGIEAFF. CDR3 coding DNA: TGTGCCAGCAGTTACGCCGGGATTGAAGCTTTCTTT.

Concerning this clone itself: The sample carries other DNA sequences with the same CDR3. The rearrangement joins TRBV6-5 to TRBJ1-2; 7 nucleotides align to TRBD1. After removal of 2 bases from V and 7 bases from J, the junction contained 4 bases not matched to a gene. Germline assignment: CDR1 MNHEY and CDR2 SVGAGI. There are 13 residues in the CDR3. As DNA, the CDR3 is TGTGCCAGCAGTTACCCAGGGGGTGGTGGCTACACCTTC. Translation gives CASSYPGGGGYTF.

The V gene is TRBV5-1, the J gene TRBJ2-1; D might be TRBD2 (7 bases). CDR1 and CDR2 from the germline V gene are SGHRS and YFSETQ. Trimming removed 4 bases from V and 4 bases from J, with 12 bases in between. This CDR3 comprises 14 residues. The CDR3 reads CASSPGEGYNEQFF. The CDR3 nucleotides are TGCGCCAGCAGCCCAGGGGAGGGGTACAATGAGCAGTTCTTC.

In DNA, the CDR3 is TGTGCCAGCAACGCAGGGCGTACTAATGAAAAACTGTTTTTT. Translated: CASNAGRTNEKLFF. The chain recombines TRBV5-4 with TRBJ1-4; D is perhaps TRBD1 (5 bases). CDR1 and CDR2 (germline): SGHNT, YYREEE (reference sequence). V dropped 6 bases and J dropped 2 bases, with 11 bases sitting between them. This CDR3 contains 14 residues.

This chain connects TRBV6-5 to TRBJ1-6, with D possibly being TRBD1 (5 bases). The V gene lost 5 bases and the J gene lost 8 bases, with 16 bases spanning the gap. Germline-derived CDR1 and CDR2 are MNHEY and SVGAGI. The CDR3 has 15 residues. The CDR3 loop is CASSNGAGRDSPLHF. In DNA form, the CDR3 reads TGTGCCAGCAGTAACGGGGCTGGAAGAGATTCACCCCTCCACTTT.

The J gene is TRBJ2-1, the V gene TRBV7-2, with 7 positions matching TRBD2. The V segment lost 2 bases and the J segment 10 bases; nucleotides outside the gene matches: 8. The germline V gene has CDR1 SGHTA and CDR2 FQGNSA. This CDR3 contains 14 residues. The CDR3 protein is CASSLRGGPWEQFF. The CDR3 DNA follows: TGTGCCAGCAGCTTAAGGGGAGGGCCTTGGGAGCAGTTCTTC.

The count of this clone is one. Other DNA sequences from this sample encode an identical CDR3 as well. This chain links TRBV5-1 with TRBJ1-4, with D maybe TRBD1 (6 bases). V was clipped by 2 bases and J by 8 bases, with 13 bases between them. From germline, CDR1 is SGHRS and CDR2 YFSETQ. This CDR3 comprises 14 residues. The CDR3 reads CASSLGKGGEKLFF. CDR3 bases: TGCGCCAGCAGCTTAGGAAAGGGGGGCGAAAAACTGTTTTTT.